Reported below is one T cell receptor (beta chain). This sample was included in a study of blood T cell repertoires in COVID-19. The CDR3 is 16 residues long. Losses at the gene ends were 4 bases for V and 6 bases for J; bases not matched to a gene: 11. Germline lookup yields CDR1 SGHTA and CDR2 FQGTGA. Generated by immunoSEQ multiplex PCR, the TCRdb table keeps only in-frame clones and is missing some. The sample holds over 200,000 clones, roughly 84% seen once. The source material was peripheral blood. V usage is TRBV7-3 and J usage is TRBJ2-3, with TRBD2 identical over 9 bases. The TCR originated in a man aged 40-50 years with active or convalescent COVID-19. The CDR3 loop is CASSSNSGSGFDTQYF. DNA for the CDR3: TGTGCCAGCAGCTCTAATAGCGGGAGCGGTTTCGATACGCAGTATTTT.